Shown below are 23 T cell receptor beta chains from a single sample sequenced in a study of T cell changes during pregnancy in multiple sclerosis. Method: immunoSEQ multiplex PCR; TCRdb's copy keeps in-frame clones and lacks some. The sample carries about 51,000 clones, 94% recorded once. Here the sequenced sample was CD4+ T cells from peripheral blood mononuclear cells, taken in the second trimester of pregnancy. These receptors were collected from a female donor with multiple sclerosis, enrolled in a pregnancy study.

This rearrangement joins TRBV9 to TRBJ2-2, with TRBD1 as a possible D gene (5 bases). Germline CDR1 is SGDLS and CDR2 is YYNGEE. The CDR3 totals 15 residues. V was cut by 0 bases and J by 1 base, with 7 bases left in between. The CDR3: CASSVGGQNTGELFF. CDR3 nucleotide sequence: TGTGCCAGCAGCGTAGGTGGACAGAACACCGGGGAGCTGTTTTTT.

The rearrangement uses TRBV11-2 and TRBJ2-5; 9 bases match TRBD1. V shed 5 bases, J shed 9 bases, and the junction held 13 bases outside the gene matches. The CDR3 consists of 15 residues. Germline V gene lookup returns CDR1 SGHAT and CDR2 FQNNGV. The CDR3 sequence: CASSKGTGLGEAQYF. The CDR3 DNA reads as TGTGCCAGCAGCAAAGGGACAGGGTTGGGGGAGGCCCAGTACTTC.

V gene TRBV6-1 combines with J gene TRBJ2-7, with TRBD2 matching over 7 bases. The germline CDR1 and CDR2 sequences are MNHNS and SASEGT. This CDR3 spans 16 amino acids. The junction had 8 bases not matched to a gene; V was cut back by 0 bases and J by 3 bases. CDR3 sequence reads: CASSEAETGRVYEQYF. The CDR3 coding sequence is TGTGCCAGCAGTGAAGCTGAGACGGGGAGGGTCTACGAGCAGTACTTC.

CDR3 protein: CASSLDLSSYNEQFF. The CDR3 DNA follows: TGTGCCAGCAGCTTAGACTTAAGCTCCTACAATGAGCAGTTCTTC. The chain combines TRBV7-2 with TRBJ2-1; D call uncertain. Germline CDR1 is SGHTA and CDR2 is FQGNSA. The length of the CDR3 is 15 residues. Between the trimmed V and J ends, which lost 1 base and 0 bases, there was a span of 7 bases.

The chain carries TRBV4-3 and TRBJ2-2; 7 bases match TRBD1. V lost 0 bases and J lost 0; bases outside the gene matches: 4. The CDR3 runs 17 residues. Germline V gives CDR1 LGHNA, CDR2 YSLEER. The CDR3 is CASSQEVGTANTGELFF. CDR3 DNA sequence: TGCGCCAGCAGCCAAGAGGTTGGGACAGCGAACACCGGGGAGCTGTTTTTT.

The chain uses TRBV5-4 and TRBJ1-4, with 7 bases lining up with TRBD1. V lost 3 bases, J lost 2 bases, and 4 bases stayed unmatched. Germline CDR1 SGHNT, CDR2 YYREEE (reference sequence). The CDR3 spans 15 residues. The CDR3 protein is CASSSTGRTNEKLFF. The CDR3 region has the DNA TGTGCCAGCAGCTCGACAGGGCGGACTAATGAAAAACTGTTTTTT.

V is TRBV19 and J is TRBJ1-2; D perhaps matches TRBD1 (6 bases). Between the trimmed V and J ends, which lost 9 bases and 5 bases, there was a span of 25 bases. This CDR3 region has 16 residues. Germline V CDR1 and CDR2: LNHDA, SQIVND (reference sequence). Here the CDR3 reads CASLERSGAFPYGYTF. The CDR3 DNA reads as TGTGCCAGCCTGGAAAGGTCAGGGGCTTTCCCTTATGGCTACACCTTC.

CDR3 nucleotides: TGTGCCTGGAGTCGGGGAGAAGCTTTCTTT. Translated: CAWSRGEAFF. V gene TRBV30 combines with J gene TRBJ1-1; D not certain. Germline V CDR1 and CDR2: GTSNPN, SVGIG (reference sequence). The CDR3 length is 10 residues. V lost 2 bases and J lost 8, with 6 bases in between.

This chain connects TRBV7-9 to TRBJ2-2, with TRBD2 as a possible D gene (5 bases). Trimming cost V 5 bases and J 5 bases, with 6 bases left between them. Germline CDR1 is SEHNR and CDR2 is FQNEAQ (reference sequence). There are 12 residues in the CDR3. The CDR3 protein is CASSPGTGELFF. The CDR3 DNA reads as TGTGCCAGCAGCCCGGGGACCGGGGAGCTGTTTTTT.

V and J are TRBV5-1 and TRBJ2-1, with 9 bases aligning to TRBD2. Germline loops: CDR1 SGHRS, CDR2 YFSETQ. V was clipped by 2 bases and J by 7 bases; unmatched bases: 13. The CDR3 has 17 residues. The CDR3 loop is CASSLGFKAGGLNEQFF. In DNA, the CDR3 is TGCGCCAGCAGCTTAGGTTTTAAGGCGGGGGGGCTAAATGAGCAGTTCTTC. The variable domain in full, with the rest retrieved from reference TRBV5-1 and TRBJ2-1, is KAGVTQTPRYLIKTRGQQVTLSCSPISGHRSVSWYQQTPGQGLQFLFEYFSETQRNKGNFPGRFSGRQFSNSRSEMNVSTLELGDSALYLCASSLGFKAGGLNEQFFGPGTRLTVL.

CDR3 sequence: CASSLVGANTEAFF. CDR3 DNA: TGTGCCAGCAGTCTAGTGGGGGCGAACACTGAAGCTTTCTTT. This sequence joins TRBV7-2 and TRBJ1-1, with D maybe TRBD1 (6 bases). Germline V gene lookup returns CDR1 SGHTA and CDR2 FQGNSA. Between the trimmed V and J ends, which lost 6 bases and 1 base, there was a span of 12 bases. The CDR3 runs to 14 residues.

The rearrangement joins TRBV6-6 to TRBJ1-2, with 9 nucleotides matching TRBD1. The J segment lost 6 bases and the V segment lost 8 bases, leaving 10 bases of the junction unmatched. Germline CDR1 reads MNHNY; CDR2 reads SVGAGI (reference sequence). This CDR3 has 14 residues. The CDR3 protein is CASRLAGTGNGYTF. CDR3 DNA: TGTGCCAGCCGCCTAGCAGGGACAGGGAATGGCTACACCTTC.

The chain carries TRBV7-2 and TRBJ1-1, with D possibly matching TRBD1 (5 bases). This CDR3 region has 14 residues. Germline CDR1 reads SGHTA; CDR2 reads FQGNSA. V dropped 5 bases and J dropped 6 bases, with 16 bases sitting between them. CDR3 loop: CASSPRGWQAEAFF. In DNA form, the CDR3 reads TGTGCCAGCAGCCCCCGGGGGTGGCAGGCTGAAGCTTTCTTT.

This chain joins TRBV6-1 and TRBJ1-2; TRBD1 matches at 7 bases. The V gene end was trimmed by 2 bases and the J gene end by 4 bases; junction bases not matched to a gene: 10. This CDR3 spans 16 amino acids. Germline V lookup: CDR1 MNHNS, CDR2 SASEGT. The CDR3 here is CASSEQQSRDSYGYTF. CDR3 sequence (DNA): TGTGCCAGCAGTGAACAACAGTCCAGGGACAGCTATGGCTACACCTTC.

The chain joins TRBV2 to TRBJ1-5; 9 nucleotides align to TRBD1. Germline assignment: CDR1 SNHLY and CDR2 FYNNEI. The ends lost 6 bases at V and 6 bases at J; junction bases unmatched: 12. The CDR3 runs 16 residues. The CDR3 nucleotides read TGTGCCAGCAGCTATCAAGGACAGGGGATGGGTCAGCCCCAGCATTTT. It yields the protein CASSYQGQGMGQPQHF.

Note on this clone: A read error may produce the germline difference seen at one junction end. This same CDR3 is encoded by further DNA sequences in the sample. CDR3 nucleotides: TGTGCCAGCAGACCTCCGGGACAGCGACGGTCACCCCTCCATTTT. Translating it yields CASRPPGQRRSPLHF. This sequence joins TRBV7-8 and TRBJ1-6; 7 bases align to TRBD1. The CDR3 sequence is 15 residues long. Germline V CDR1 and CDR2: SGHVS, FQNEAQ.

The chain couples TRBV13 to TRBJ1-2; 7 bases match TRBD1. CDR1 PRHDT and CDR2 FYEKMQ come from the germline V gene (reference sequence). There are 13 residues in the CDR3. Losses at the gene ends were 1 base for V and 7 bases for J; bases not matched to a gene: 3. This CDR3 is CASSLVAGGGYTF. For the CDR3, the DNA is TGTGCCAGCAGCTTAGTTGCAGGGGGTGGCTACACCTTC.

The chain recombines TRBV4-3 with TRBJ2-2; 9 bases agree with TRBD2. After removal of 1 base from V and 8 bases from J, the junction contained 8 bases not matched to a gene. CDR1 and CDR2 (germline): LGHNA, YSLEER. The CDR3 runs 16 residues. CDR3 sequence: CASSQGRGGRIGELFF. Written as DNA, the CDR3 is TGCGCCAGCAGCCAAGGGCGGGGGGGCCGGATTGGGGAGCTGTTTTTT.

J is TRBJ2-1 and V is TRBV27; 7 bases agree with TRBD1. The V gene's germline CDR1 is MNHEY and CDR2 SMNVEV (reference sequence). CDR3 length: 16 amino acids. The trim removed 1 base at V and 2 bases at J, leaving 5 bases unmatched. The CDR3 protein is CASSLFRGRPYNEQFF. CDR3 bases: TGTGCCAGCAGTTTATTTAGGGGGCGCCCCTACAATGAGCAGTTCTTC.

The DNA of the CDR3 is TGTGCCAGCAGCGTCTCACAGGGTCCGGTCGGGACCCAGTACTTC. Encoded protein: CASSVSQGPVGTQYF. The chain uses TRBV11-2 and TRBJ2-5; TRBD1 is a possible D gene (6 bases). CDR1 is SGHAT, CDR2 FQNNGV, per germline. The CDR3 extends over 15 amino acids. Trimming pared 5 bases from V and 7 bases from J, leaving 20 bases between. Combining the CDR3 with reference TRBV11-2 and TRBJ2-5 gives the whole variable domain EAGVAQSPRYKIIEKRQSVAFWCNPISGHATLYWYQQILGQGPKLLIQFQNNGVVDDSQLPKDRFSAERLKGVDSTLKIQPAKLEDSAVYLCASSVSQGPVGTQYFGPGTRLLVL.

CDR3: CASSILAASGPLYEQYF. For the CDR3, the DNA is TGTGCCAGTAGTATCCTCGCGGCTAGCGGGCCTCTCTACGAGCAGTACTTC. The chain couples TRBV19 to TRBJ2-7, with TRBD2 identical over 8 bases. The germline V gene encodes CDR1 LNHDA and CDR2 SQIVND (reference sequence). Unmatched junction bases numbered 13, after V lost 3 bases and J lost 3 bases. The CDR3 contains 17 residues.

V and J are TRBV11-2 and TRBJ1-2; 7 bases fit TRBD1. J was trimmed by 7 bases and V by 2 bases; bases with no gene match: 7. Germline CDR1 is SGHAT and CDR2 is FQNNGV. The length of the CDR3 is 14 residues. In DNA form, the CDR3 reads TGTGCCAGCAGCTTAACGACAGGGAGAACTGGCTACACCTTC. Translation: CASSLTTGRTGYTF.

The table lists this clone with a count of one. This rearrangement joins TRBV4-2 to TRBJ2-7; 8 bases line up with TRBD1. J was trimmed by 4 bases and V by 3 bases; bases with no gene match: 8. Germline V gene sequence: CDR1 LGHNA, CDR2 YNFKEQ. CDR3 length equals 15 residues. CDR3 coding DNA: TGTGCCAGCAGCCAGAGGACAGGGATGCCTTACGAGCAGTACTTC. Encoded protein: CASSQRTGMPYEQYF.